The rows below give T cell receptor beta chains drawn from one sample of a study of blood T cell repertoires in COVID-19. This table comes from immunoSEQ multiplex PCR, and its TCRdb copy is limited to in-frame clones, with some not included. Here the sample spans 100,000 to 150,000 clones, 85% being singletons. The sequenced material came from peripheral blood. The receptors derive from an elderly man with active or convalescent COVID-19. CDR3s include the opening cysteine and the closing phenylalanine or tryptophan. D genes are given only for firm matches. Only part of the rows carry a size: once, few, many, or a class if the clone is expanded.

v_call: TRBV4-1
clone_size: few
j_call: TRBJ2-2
d_call: TRBD2
cdr3_nt: TGCGCCAGCAGCCTCCTACTAGCGGGGCACACCGGGGAGCTGTTTTTT
cdr3_aa: CASSLLLAGHTGELFF

v_call: TRBV6-5
clone_size: .
j_call: TRBJ1-1
d_call: .
cdr3_nt: TGTGCCGTACGGAACCTGGGGGGACTGAACACTGAAGCTTTCTTT
cdr3_aa: CAVRNLGGLNTEAFF

v_call: TRBV6-5
clone_size: .
j_call: TRBJ1-6
d_call: .
cdr3_nt: TGTGCCAGCAGTTTTAGACATGTTTATAATTCACCCCTCCACTTT
cdr3_aa: CASSFRHVYNSPLHF

v_call: TRBV27
clone_size: .
j_call: TRBJ1-4
d_call: .
cdr3_nt: TGTGCCAGCCGGCCGGTGGCAGGCCTTAATGAAAAACTGTTTTTT
cdr3_aa: CASRPVAGLNEKLFF

v_call: TRBV5-1
clone_size: .
j_call: TRBJ2-2
d_call: .
cdr3_nt: TGCGCCAGCAGGGCAGGCTCGACGAACACCGGGGAGCTGTTTTTT
cdr3_aa: CASRAGSTNTGELFF

v_call: TRBV10-3
clone_size: once
j_call: TRBJ2-1
d_call: .
cdr3_nt: TGTGCCATCACGGGTGGGCGGGGTCAGGAGCAGTTCTTC
cdr3_aa: CAITGGRGQEQFF

v_call: TRBV6-6
clone_size: few
j_call: TRBJ1-2
d_call: TRBD1
cdr3_nt: TGTGCCAGCAGTCGCATGCGGGACAGTACTAACTATGGCTACACCTTC
cdr3_aa: CASSRMRDSTNYGYTF

v_call: TRBV7-9
clone_size: .
j_call: TRBJ1-2
d_call: .
cdr3_nt: TGTGCCAGCAGCTTACTGAGTCACTATGGCTACACCTTC
cdr3_aa: CASSLLSHYGYTF

v_call: TRBV7-9
clone_size: .
j_call: TRBJ2-7
d_call: TRBD1
cdr3_nt: TGTGCCAGCAGCCCCCCCGGACAGGCCTACGAGCAGTACTTC
cdr3_aa: CASSPPGQAYEQYF

v_call: TRBV19
clone_size: once
j_call: TRBJ2-1
d_call: TRBD2
cdr3_nt: TGTGCCAGTAGTAGGCGCCCACTAGCGGTAGTAGGTCAGAGTCTAAATGAGCAGTTCTTC
cdr3_aa: CASSRRPLAVVGQSLNEQFF

v_call: TRBV9
clone_size: .
j_call: TRBJ2-7
d_call: TRBD2
cdr3_nt: TGTGCCAGCAGCCCCGGAATGACTAGCGGATCCGAGCAGTACTTC
cdr3_aa: CASSPGMTSGSEQYF

v_call: TRBV19
clone_size: .
j_call: TRBJ1-1
d_call: .
cdr3_nt: TGTGCCAGCCGCCTTGCGAGCACAGGGTGGGGCACTGAAGCTTTCTTT
cdr3_aa: CASRLASTGWGTEAFF

v_call: TRBV12-3/TRBV12-4
clone_size: .
j_call: TRBJ1-1
d_call: .
cdr3_nt: TGTGCCAGCAACCCATCCCAGGAAACTGAAGCTTTCTTT
cdr3_aa: CASNPSQETEAFF

v_call: TRBV12-3/TRBV12-4
clone_size: .
j_call: TRBJ2-2
d_call: .
cdr3_nt: TGTGCCAGCAGTCCTGTTAACACCGGGGAGCTGTTTTTT
cdr3_aa: CASSPVNTGELFF

v_call: TRBV19
clone_size: .
j_call: TRBJ2-7
d_call: TRBD2
cdr3_nt: TGTGCCAGTAGTATACTAGCGGGAACGATCTACGAGCAGTACTTC
cdr3_aa: CASSILAGTIYEQYF

v_call: TRBV5-1
clone_size: once
j_call: TRBJ1-4
d_call: .
cdr3_nt: TGCGCCAGCAGCCGTACCGGGGGAAGGGGTGAAAAACTGTTTTTT
cdr3_aa: CASSRTGGRGEKLFF

v_call: TRBV19
clone_size: few
j_call: TRBJ1-5
d_call: TRBD1
cdr3_nt: TGTGCCAGTAGTACCCCAACAGGGGCTAGCAATCAGCCCCAGCATTTT
cdr3_aa: CASSTPTGASNQPQHF

v_call: TRBV19
clone_size: .
j_call: TRBJ2-3
d_call: TRBD2
cdr3_nt: TGTGCCAGTAGTCCGGGACTAGCGGGGGATACGCAGTATTTT
cdr3_aa: CASSPGLAGDTQYF

v_call: TRBV6-2/TRBV6-3
clone_size: .
j_call: TRBJ1-1
d_call: .
cdr3_nt: TGTGCCAGCAGTGTCAGTTACACTGAAGCTTTCTTT
cdr3_aa: CASSVSYTEAFF

v_call: TRBV12-3/TRBV12-4
clone_size: .
j_call: TRBJ1-5
d_call: .
cdr3_nt: TGTGCCAGCAGTTTAGTAGAGGGTCAGCCCCAGCATTTT
cdr3_aa: CASSLVEGQPQHF

v_call: TRBV7-3
clone_size: .
j_call: TRBJ1-2
d_call: .
cdr3_nt: TGTGCCAGCAGCTTAAGGCGCGGCAGCGCGGGAGGCTACACCTTC
cdr3_aa: CASSLRRGSAGGYTF

v_call: TRBV5-1
clone_size: .
j_call: TRBJ1-1
d_call: .
cdr3_nt: TGCGCCAGCAGCCTCGCGGTCCTAACGAACACTGAAGCTTTCTTT
cdr3_aa: CASSLAVLTNTEAFF

v_call: TRBV7-2
clone_size: .
j_call: TRBJ1-2
d_call: .
cdr3_nt: TGTGCCAGCAGCTTAGAGTGGCCAGGGCATGGCTACACCTTC
cdr3_aa: CASSLEWPGHGYTF

v_call: TRBV4-1
clone_size: .
j_call: TRBJ2-1
d_call: TRBD2
cdr3_nt: TGCGCCAGCAGCCAAGGACTAGCGACGGGTAATGAGCAGTTCTTC
cdr3_aa: CASSQGLATGNEQFF

v_call: TRBV7-2
clone_size: .
j_call: TRBJ2-3
d_call: .
cdr3_nt: TGTGCCAGCAGCTTAATACGGGGATCAGATACGCAGTATTTT
cdr3_aa: CASSLIRGSDTQYF

v_call: TRBV11-1
clone_size: .
j_call: TRBJ1-2
d_call: .
cdr3_nt: TGTGCCAGCAGCTTGCGTTCGACCTGGGAGGGCTATGGCTACACCTTC
cdr3_aa: CASSLRSTWEGYGYTF

v_call: TRBV6-1
clone_size: .
j_call: TRBJ2-7
d_call: TRBD1
cdr3_nt: TGTGCCAGCAGTGAAGCAGGGGGCTTCTACGAGCAGTACTTC
cdr3_aa: CASSEAGGFYEQYF

v_call: TRBV5-4
clone_size: .
j_call: TRBJ2-4
d_call: .
cdr3_nt: TGTGCCAGCAGCTATCTAGAAGACAGATCTTCTATAGCCAAAAACATTCAGTACTTC
cdr3_aa: CASSYLEDRSSIAKNIQYF

v_call: TRBV28
clone_size: .
j_call: TRBJ1-1
d_call: .
cdr3_nt: TGTGCCAGCAGTCCTACAGGGAAAGGGGGTTACACTGAAGCTTTCTTT
cdr3_aa: CASSPTGKGGYTEAFF

v_call: TRBV10-2
clone_size: .
j_call: TRBJ2-7
d_call: TRBD2
cdr3_nt: TGCGCCAGCACCCACCCCGCGGGGGGCGAGCAGTACTTC
cdr3_aa: CASTHPAGGEQYF

v_call: TRBV15
clone_size: .
j_call: TRBJ2-7
d_call: .
cdr3_nt: TGTGCCACCAGCAGAGGCGGGGTGGGGTACGAGCAGTACTTC
cdr3_aa: CATSRGGVGYEQYF

v_call: TRBV24-1
clone_size: .
j_call: TRBJ2-1
d_call: .
cdr3_nt: TGTGCCACCAGTGACTATGGGGGCAGCCTCCCCAATGAGCAGTTCTTC
cdr3_aa: CATSDYGGSLPNEQFF

v_call: TRBV7-2
clone_size: .
j_call: TRBJ1-4
d_call: .
cdr3_nt: TGTGCCAGCAGCTTAACCAGGGATAATGAAAAACTGTTTTTT
cdr3_aa: CASSLTRDNEKLFF

v_call: TRBV11-1
clone_size: .
j_call: TRBJ2-3
d_call: .
cdr3_nt: TGTGCCAGCAGCTTAGGCAGGGGAACAGATACGCAGTATTTT
cdr3_aa: CASSLGRGTDTQYF

v_call: TRBV3-1/TRBV3-2
clone_size: .
j_call: TRBJ2-6
d_call: .
cdr3_nt: TGTGCCAGCAGCCAAGATAGCAGCTCTGGGGCCAACGTCCTGACTTTC
cdr3_aa: CASSQDSSSGANVLTF